The subject of this entry is one TCR beta chain. The specificity of this receptor is unknown. No base quality information exists; no much larger clone differs at one position. The sample holds other DNA sequences that translate to the same CDR3. These data belong to a study of siplizumab effects on memory and regulatory T cells (dated by TCRdb to the late 2010s). As for the study more broadly: The effect of the anti-CD2 antibody siplizumab on alloreactive T-cell subsets was examined in allogeneic mixed lymphocyte reactions constructed from human PBMCs.

General study outcomes and caveats: Roughly 80-95% of proliferating CD4+ or CD8+ clones could not be assigned a naive or memory phenotype. Among mappable alloreactive CD4+ clones, an average Treg-derived fraction of around 71% was observed with siplizumab, compared with about 25% in control reactions. Because sequences below about 10^-5 frequency were poorly captured, only a minor fraction of alloreactive clones could be mapped to unstimulated subsets. No functional confirmation was obtained for the suppressive function of proliferating Tregs from siplizumab cultures. Unstimulated naive T cells appeared more diverse than memory T cells, and naive cells seemed to contribute substantially to the alloresponse. The cumulative frequency of alloreactive sequences that could be traced back to unstimulated CD4+ memory T cells was significantly reduced by siplizumab.

Sorted unstimulated T cells and proliferating T cells recovered from mixed lymphocyte reactions underwent TCRbeta CDR3 sequencing. Fresh whole blood from nine to eleven HLA-typed healthy donors served as the source for isolating PBMCs. The library was produced with the immunoSEQ multiplex PCR assay. The deep sequencing platform assayed roughly 10^5 TCR templates per sample. Genomic DNA extracted from sorted T cells was the material used for TCRbeta CDR3 sequencing. The paper's data handling went like this. The R programming language was used for clonal analysis of the TCRbeta CDR3 data. Alloreactive CD4+ and CD8+ clones were defined by comparing unstimulated samples with post-reaction CFSE-low samples. Regulatory or non-regulatory origin was assigned to alloreactive CD4+ clones by matching of sequences to sorted unstimulated Treg and non-Treg repertoires. The table comes from immuneACCESS by way of TCRdb, which keeps in-frame sequences with V and J called. Part of the clones is missing from these tables; in studies checked, under half for an unresolved V gene and the rest for unknown reasons. From that table come the V and J calls and clone size; the DNA was used to work out D and trimming. The sample table contains about 100,000 clones; only one count was recorded for approximately 91% of them. The ten largest clones represent just over 2.5% of the sample.

The germline V gene sets CDR1 to SGDLS and CDR2 to YYNGEE. The V end gives up 3 bases and the J end 0 bases, leaving 6 bases in the junction not matched to a gene. Taken from cysteine to phenylalanine, the CDR3 has 15 residues. The sequence is cut down to CDR3 DNA, 45 bases in frame from base 1. The sequence is built from TRBV9 and TRBJ2-7, with 7 bases matching TRBD1. Sequencing was carried out using CD4+ T cells sorted from blood. This receptor was obtained from a human donor in good health. Some clones in this sample may be carry-over from other donors' samples. The CDR3 protein is CASSGGTANSYEQYF. The sequenced DNA is TGTGCCAGCAGCGGGGGGACAGCTAACTCCTACGAGCAGTACTTC.